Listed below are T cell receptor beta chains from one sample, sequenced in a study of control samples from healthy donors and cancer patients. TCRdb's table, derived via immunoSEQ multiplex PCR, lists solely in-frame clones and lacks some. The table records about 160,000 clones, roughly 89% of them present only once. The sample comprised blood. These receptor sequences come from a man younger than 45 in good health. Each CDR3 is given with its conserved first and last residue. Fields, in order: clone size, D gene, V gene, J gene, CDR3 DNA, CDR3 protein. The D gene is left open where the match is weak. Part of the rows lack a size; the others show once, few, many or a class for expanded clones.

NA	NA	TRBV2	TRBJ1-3	TGTGCCAGCAGTGGGTTAAGGATGGGGCTCTCTGGAAACACCATATATTTT	CASSGLRMGLSGNTIYF
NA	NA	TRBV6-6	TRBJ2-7	TGTGCCAGCAGTTCCCTCCTACAGGGACACGAGCAGTACTTC	CASSSLLQGHEQYF
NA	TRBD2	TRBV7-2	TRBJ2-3	TGTGCCAGCAGCTTGCTAGCGGGAGTTGCAGATACGCAGTATTTT	CASSLLAGVADTQYF
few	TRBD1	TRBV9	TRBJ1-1	TGTGCCAGCAGCACCGGGACAGGTCTTCTCCCTTTCTTT	CASSTGTGLLPFF
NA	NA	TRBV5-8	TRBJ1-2	TGTGCCAGCAGCTTGGTCGGGACGGACTATGGCTACACCTTC	CASSLVGTDYGYTF
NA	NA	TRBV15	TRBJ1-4	TGTGCCACCCTCAGGAATGAAAAACTGTTTTTT	CATLRNEKLFF
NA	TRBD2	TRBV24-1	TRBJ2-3	TGTGCCACCAGTGAGGTGACTAGCGGGCTAGGAGATACGCAGTATTTT	CATSEVTSGLGDTQYF
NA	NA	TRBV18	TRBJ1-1	TGTGCCAGCTCACAGGCGGGCACTTACGCAATGAACACTGAAGCTTTCTTT	CASSQAGTYAMNTEAFF
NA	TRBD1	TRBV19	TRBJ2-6	TGTGCCAGTAGTATCGACAGGGCCGGGGCCAACGTCCTGACTTTC	CASSIDRAGANVLTF
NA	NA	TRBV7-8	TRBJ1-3	TGTGCCAGCAGCCCTGACAGCGCTCGGACCATATATTTT	CASSPDSARTIYF
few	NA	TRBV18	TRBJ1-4	TGTGCCAGCTCACCCCCAGTGGGCGCGGTGCGGGGAAAACTGTTTTTT	CASSPPVGAVRGKLFF
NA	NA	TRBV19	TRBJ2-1	TGTGCCAGTAGTACGGCGGCGAGCTCCTACAATGAGCAGTTCTTC	CASSTAASSYNEQFF
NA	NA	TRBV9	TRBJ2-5	TGTGCCAGCAGCGTAGGGCAGCCCCAAGAGACCCAGTACTTC	CASSVGQPQETQYF
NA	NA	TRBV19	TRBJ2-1	TGTGCCAGTAGTATAACCCGGGGCGGCGAGCAGTTCTTC	CASSITRGGEQFF
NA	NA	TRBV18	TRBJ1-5	TGTGCCAGCTCACCCGGGCCGACGGGGAATCAGCCCCAGCATTTT	CASSPGPTGNQPQHF
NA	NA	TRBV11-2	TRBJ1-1	TGTGCCAGCAGCTTCGGGGGGACGAACACTGAAGCTTTCTTT	CASSFGGTNTEAFF
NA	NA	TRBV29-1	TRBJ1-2	TGCAGCGCTAGTATCAACTATGGCTACACCTTC	CSASINYGYTF
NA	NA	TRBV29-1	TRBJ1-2	TGCAGCGTACGCACCGGGGTGGGCTACACCTTC	CSVRTGVGYTF
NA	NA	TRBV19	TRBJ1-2	TGTGCCACCGGACCGGGCCCCGCGTCTCTCCCCTATGGCTACACCTTC	CATGPGPASLPYGYTF
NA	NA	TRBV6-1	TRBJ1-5	TGTGCCAGCAGTGAAGAAAGGGTGCAGCCCCAGCATTTT	CASSEERVQPQHF
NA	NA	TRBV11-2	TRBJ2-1	TGTGCCAGCAGCCTGAACGGTTGGGCGCAGTTCTTC	CASSLNGWAQFF
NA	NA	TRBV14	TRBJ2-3	TGTGCCAGCAGCCTCGGGAGTGGGCCTACGCAGTATTTT	CASSLGSGPTQYF
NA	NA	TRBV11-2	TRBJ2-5	TGTGCCAGCAGCCGATCTCAAGAGACCCAGTACTTC	CASSRSQETQYF
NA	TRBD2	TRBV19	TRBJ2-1	TGTGCCAGCGGTGGGCGGGGAATAGCGGGAGCAGGCAATGAGCAGTTCTTC	CASGGRGIAGAGNEQFF
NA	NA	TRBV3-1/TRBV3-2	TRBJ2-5	TGTGCCAGCAGCCAGGCGGACCTAGGGGCCCAGTACTTC	CASSQADLGAQYF
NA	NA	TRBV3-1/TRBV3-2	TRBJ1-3	TGTGCCAGCAGCCAAGATGTGGCCTTGAGCTCTGGAAACACCATATATTTT	CASSQDVALSSGNTIYF
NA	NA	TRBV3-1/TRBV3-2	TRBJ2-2	TGTGCCAGCAGTCTTAGGGTAATCGCCGGGGAGCTGTTTTTT	CASSLRVIAGELFF
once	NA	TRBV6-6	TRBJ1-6	TGTGCCAGCAGTCGGACAGTCAAGGCCAACTCCTATAATTCACCCCTCCACTTT	CASSRTVKANSYNSPLHF
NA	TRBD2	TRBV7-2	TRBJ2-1	TGTGCCAGCAGCTCCATTCGGGGACTAGCGGGACTCTACAATGAGCAGTTCTTC	CASSSIRGLAGLYNEQFF
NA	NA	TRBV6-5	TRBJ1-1	TGTGCCAGCAGTAGGACAGCGCCCGGGAACGCTGAAGCTTTCTTT	CASSRTAPGNAEAFF
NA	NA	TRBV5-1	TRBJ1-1	TGCGCCAGCAGCTTGGTGGGGGGCCAAAACACTGAAGCTTTCTTT	CASSLVGGQNTEAFF
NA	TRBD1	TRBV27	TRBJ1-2	TGTGCCAGCTCCCCGGGACAGGGATACTATGGCTACACCTTC	CASSPGQGYYGYTF
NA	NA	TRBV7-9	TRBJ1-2	TGTGCCAGCGGACCCCAGTCTCAGGGGAAGGTTGGCTACACCTTC	CASGPQSQGKVGYTF
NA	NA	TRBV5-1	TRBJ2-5	TGCGCCAGCAGCTTGAGTGGTCTCTTGGAAGAGACCCAGTACTTC	CASSLSGLLEETQYF
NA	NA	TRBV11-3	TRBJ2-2	TGTGCCAGCTCAAATGGGGCGGCCGGGGAGCTGTTTTTT	CASSNGAAGELFF
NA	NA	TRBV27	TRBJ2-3	TGTGCCAGCAGCATTAGCGGAGAGGGCACAGATACGCAGTATTTT	CASSISGEGTDTQYF
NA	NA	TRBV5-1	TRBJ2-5	TGCGCCAGCAGCTTGGGACAACAAGAGACCCAGTACTTC	CASSLGQQETQYF
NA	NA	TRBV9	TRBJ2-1	TGTGCCAGCAGCCCCCGGTGGGTCTACAATGAGCAGTTCTTC	CASSPRWVYNEQFF
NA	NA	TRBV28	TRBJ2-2	TGTGCCAGCAGCCTCGGACAGTACACCGGGGAGCTGTTTTTT	CASSLGQYTGELFF
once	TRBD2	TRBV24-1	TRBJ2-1	TGTGCCACCAGTGATCCTAGCGGGCCCTACAATGAGCAGTTCTTC	CATSDPSGPYNEQFF
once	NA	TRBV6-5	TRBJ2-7	TGTGCCAGCAGTTACGATAGTGGCGAGCAGTACTTC	CASSYDSGEQYF
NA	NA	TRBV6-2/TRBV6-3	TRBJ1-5	TGTGCCAGCAGTTACCACGAAAAGACAGGCTGGTGGGATCAGCCCCAGCATTTT	CASSYHEKTGWWDQPQHF
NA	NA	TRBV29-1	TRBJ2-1	TGCAGCGTTGAAGATCCGTCGCGGTACAATGAGCAGTTCTTC	CSVEDPSRYNEQFF
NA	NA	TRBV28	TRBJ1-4	TGTGCCAGCACCTTACGGGGGGGGGCGGATGAAAAACTGTTTTTT	CASTLRGGADEKLFF